Listed below are T cell receptor beta chains from one sample, sequenced in a study of blood T cell repertoires in COVID-19. TCRdb's copy holds only in-frame clones and misses some; the assay was immunoSEQ multiplex PCR. The repertoire holds around 58,000 clones, with roughly nine tenths as singletons. The sequenced sample consisted of peripheral blood. These receptors were taken from an older woman with active or convalescent COVID-19. CDR3s include the opening cysteine and the closing phenylalanine or tryptophan.

v_gene	CDR3aa
TRBV6-4	CASSGHPGTDSSTDTQYF
TRBV27	CASSLPSGTGVYNEQFF
TRBV7-3	CASSLLPAGGLNEQFF
TRBV12-3/TRBV12-4	CASSLTGWQYF
TRBV19	CASTPTGVGNQPQHF
TRBV2	CASSEVGSTNYGYTF
TRBV30	CASSTGGTGTEAFF
TRBV14	CASSRGGSGGNTIYF
TRBV28	CASSLAASGSFNEQYF
TRBV6-1	CASSDRGGSTQYF
TRBV19	CASSRTIPGQQKANYGYTF
TRBV4-1	CASSSSGGISYEQYF
TRBV28	CASSLRGSYGYTF
TRBV4-1	CASSHHLAADYEQYF
TRBV27	CASSFWDRQETQYF
TRBV4-1	CASSSHRGPFYEQYF
TRBV6-5	CASRPGTGRQETQYF
TRBV28	CASTDRDSPRRLFF
TRBV3-1/TRBV3-2	CASSQRTGGRETQYF
TRBV6-5	CASLGGARYGYTF
TRBV2	CASSEVSPGVTF
TRBV19	CASSTLPGQGGANVLTF
TRBV5-1	CASSGRDRTSTDTQYF
TRBV7-3	CASSLKPPGQGWAVYQETQYF
TRBV27	CASGLGQEEQYF
TRBV20-1	CSAPPGEAFF
TRBV28	CASSLWDIATNEKLFF
TRBV6-1	CASSEEQGLSYTF
TRBV30	CAWSGPPSFGQPQHF
TRBV5-4	CASSLGGAGANVLTF
TRBV3-1/TRBV3-2	CASSRPGGGYDYTF
TRBV12-3/TRBV12-4	CASSQGGTQPQHF
TRBV7-8	CASSLVSGGQPQHF
TRBV21-1	CASSKDRAGELFF
TRBV7-2	CASSLAREETQYF
TRBV6-1	CASSEGGGLNQPQHF
TRBV28	CASSLWQKNTEAFF
TRBV30	CAWKQPLNSPLHF
TRBV25-1	CASSEWAGNSGYTF
TRBV7-9	CASSSRVLEQYF
TRBV18	CASSPGQRNTEAFF
TRBV5-4	CATAEKASTDTQYF
TRBV9	CASSAPSGALTQYF
TRBV7-3	CASSPHGGGENEQFF
TRBV7-2	CASSLQDRAYGYTF
TRBV9	CASSLNPGNHNEQFF
TRBV7-2	CASSLGGKPGYTF
TRBV30	CAWRTGGFNEQFF
TRBV28	CASSLLNGIYEQYF
TRBV6-6	CASRTRQEQETQYF
TRBV7-3	CASSNDRGSYNEQFF
TRBV6-5	CASSQRGPTDTQYF
TRBV27	CASTSSGARSYNEQFF
TRBV7-3	CASSQTGYRSSPLHF